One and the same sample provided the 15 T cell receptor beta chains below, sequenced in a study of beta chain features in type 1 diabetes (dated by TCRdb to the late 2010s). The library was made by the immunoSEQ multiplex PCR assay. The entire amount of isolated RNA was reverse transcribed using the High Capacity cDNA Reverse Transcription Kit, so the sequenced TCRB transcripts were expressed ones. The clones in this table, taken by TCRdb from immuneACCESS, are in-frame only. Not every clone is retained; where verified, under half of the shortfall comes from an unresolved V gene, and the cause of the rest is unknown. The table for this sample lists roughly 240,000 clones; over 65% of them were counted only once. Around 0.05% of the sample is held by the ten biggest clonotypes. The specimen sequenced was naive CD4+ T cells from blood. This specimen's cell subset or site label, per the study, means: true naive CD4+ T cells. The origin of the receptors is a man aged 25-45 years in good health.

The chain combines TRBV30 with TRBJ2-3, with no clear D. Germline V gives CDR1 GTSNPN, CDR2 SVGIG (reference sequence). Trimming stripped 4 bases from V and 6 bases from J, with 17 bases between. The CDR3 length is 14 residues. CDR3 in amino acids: CAWKAGVRSDTQYF. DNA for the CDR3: TGTGCCTGGAAAGCTGGGGTCAGAAGCGATACGCAGTATTTT. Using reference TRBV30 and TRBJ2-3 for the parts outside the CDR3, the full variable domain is SQTIHQWPATLVQPVGSPLSLECTVEGTSNPNLYWYRQAAGRGLQLLFYSVGIGQISSEVPQNLSASRPQDRQFILSSKKLLLSDSGFYLCAWKAGVRSDTQYFGPGTRLTVL.

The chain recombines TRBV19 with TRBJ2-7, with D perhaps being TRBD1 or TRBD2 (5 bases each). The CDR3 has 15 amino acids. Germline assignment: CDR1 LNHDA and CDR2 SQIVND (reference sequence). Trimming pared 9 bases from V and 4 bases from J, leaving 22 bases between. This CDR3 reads CARIPRDRRIYEQYF. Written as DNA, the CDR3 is TGTGCCAGAATCCCCCGGGACCGGAGGATATACGAGCAGTACTTC.

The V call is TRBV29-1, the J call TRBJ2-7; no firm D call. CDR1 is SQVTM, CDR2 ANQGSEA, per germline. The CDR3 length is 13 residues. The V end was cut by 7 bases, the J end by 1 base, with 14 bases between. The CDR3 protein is CSAKTGKSYEQYF. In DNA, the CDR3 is TGCAGCGCCAAGACTGGGAAATCCTACGAGCAGTACTTC.

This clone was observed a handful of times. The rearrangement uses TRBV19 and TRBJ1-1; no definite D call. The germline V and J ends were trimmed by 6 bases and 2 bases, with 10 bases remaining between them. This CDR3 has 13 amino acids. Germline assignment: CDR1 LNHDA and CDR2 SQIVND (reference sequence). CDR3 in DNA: TGTGCCAGTAGCGAGGCGCTTAACACTGAAGCTTTCTTT. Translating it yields CASSEALNTEAFF.

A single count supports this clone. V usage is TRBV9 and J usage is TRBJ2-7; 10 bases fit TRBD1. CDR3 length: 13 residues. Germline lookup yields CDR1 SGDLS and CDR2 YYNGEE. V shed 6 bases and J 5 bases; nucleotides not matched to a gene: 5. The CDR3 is CASNRDRGDEQYF. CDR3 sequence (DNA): TGTGCCAGCAACCGGGACAGGGGAGACGAGCAGTACTTC. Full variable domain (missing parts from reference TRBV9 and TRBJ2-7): DSGVTQTPKHLITATGQRVTLRCSPRSGDLSVYWYQQSLDQGLQFLIQYYNGEERAKGNILERFSAQQFPDLHSELNLSSLELGDSALYFCASNRDRGDEQYFGPGTRLTVT.

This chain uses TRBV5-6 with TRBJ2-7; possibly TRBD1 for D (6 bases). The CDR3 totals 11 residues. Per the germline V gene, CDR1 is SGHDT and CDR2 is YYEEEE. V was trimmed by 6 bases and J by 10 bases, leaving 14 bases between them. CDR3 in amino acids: CASTIGTIQYF. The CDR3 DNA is TGTGCCAGCACCATTGGGACAATACAGTACTTC.

In DNA form, the CDR3 reads TGTGCCAGCAGTCGGGACAGGCTGGGAAATTCACCCCTCCACTTT. Its translation is CASSRDRLGNSPLHF. This chain links TRBV6-6 with TRBJ1-6, with 8 bases identical to TRBD1. The CDR3 has 15 residues. From germline, CDR1 is MNHNY and CDR2 SVGAGI (reference sequence). V lost 5 bases, J lost 7 bases, and 7 bases stayed unmatched.

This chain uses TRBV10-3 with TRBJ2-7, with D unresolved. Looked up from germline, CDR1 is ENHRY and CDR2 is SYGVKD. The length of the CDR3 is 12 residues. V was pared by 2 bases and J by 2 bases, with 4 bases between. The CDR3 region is CAISERTYEQYF. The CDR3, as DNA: TGTGCCATCAGTGAGCGCACCTACGAGCAGTACTTC.

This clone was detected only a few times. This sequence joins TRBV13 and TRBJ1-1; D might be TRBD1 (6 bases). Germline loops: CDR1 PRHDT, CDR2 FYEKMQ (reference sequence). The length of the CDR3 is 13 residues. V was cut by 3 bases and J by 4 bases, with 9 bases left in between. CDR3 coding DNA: TGTGCCAGCAGCTTCAACAGGGCCACTGAAGCTTTCTTT. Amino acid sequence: CASSFNRATEAFF. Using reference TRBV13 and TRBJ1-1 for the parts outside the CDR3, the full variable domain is AAGVIQSPRHLIKEKRETATLKCYPIPRHDTVYWYQQGPGQDPQFLISFYEKMQSDKGSIPDRFSAQQFSDYHSELNMSSLELGDSALYFCASSFNRATEAFFGQGTRLTVV.

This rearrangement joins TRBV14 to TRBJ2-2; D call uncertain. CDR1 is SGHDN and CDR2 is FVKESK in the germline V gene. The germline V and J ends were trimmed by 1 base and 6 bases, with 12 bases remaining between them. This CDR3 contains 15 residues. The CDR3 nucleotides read TGTGCCAGCAGCCAAGTCGGCCTAGGATCCGGGGAGCTGTTTTTT. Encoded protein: CASSQVGLGSGELFF.

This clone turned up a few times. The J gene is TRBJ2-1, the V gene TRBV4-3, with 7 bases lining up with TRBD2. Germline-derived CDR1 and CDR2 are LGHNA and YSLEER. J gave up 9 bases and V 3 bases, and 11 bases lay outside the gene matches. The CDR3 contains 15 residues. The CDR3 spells CASSQKLASMGEQFF. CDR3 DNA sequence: TGCGCCAGCAGCCAGAAACTAGCGAGCATGGGTGAGCAGTTCTTC.

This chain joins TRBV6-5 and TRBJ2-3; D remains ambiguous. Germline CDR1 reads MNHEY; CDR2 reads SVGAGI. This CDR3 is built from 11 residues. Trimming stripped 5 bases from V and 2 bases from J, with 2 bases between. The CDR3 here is CASSHTDTQYF. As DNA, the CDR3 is TGTGCCAGCAGTCACACAGATACGCAGTATTTT.

CDR3 in DNA: TGTGCCAGCCGTCCAGGGAGTAATTCACCCCTCCACTTT. As protein: CASRPGSNSPLHF. The chain links TRBV2 to TRBJ1-6; D is perhaps TRBD1 (5 bases). Trimming pared 8 bases from V and 6 bases from J, leaving 11 bases between. The germline V gene has CDR1 SNHLY and CDR2 FYNNEI. CDR3 length: 13 amino acids.

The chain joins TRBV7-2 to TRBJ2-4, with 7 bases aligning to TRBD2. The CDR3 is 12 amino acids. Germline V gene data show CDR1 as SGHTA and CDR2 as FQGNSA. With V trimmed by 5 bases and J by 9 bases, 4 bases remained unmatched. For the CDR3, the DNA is TGTGCCAGCAGCCGGACTAGTGGCATTCAGTACTTC. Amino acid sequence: CASSRTSGIQYF. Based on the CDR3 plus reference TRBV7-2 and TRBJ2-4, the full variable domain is GAGVSQSPSNKVTEKGKDVELRCDPISGHTALYWYRQSLGQGLEFLIYFQGNSAPDKSGLPSDRFSAERTGGSVSTLTIQRTQQEDSAVYLCASSRTSGIQYFGAGTRLSVL.

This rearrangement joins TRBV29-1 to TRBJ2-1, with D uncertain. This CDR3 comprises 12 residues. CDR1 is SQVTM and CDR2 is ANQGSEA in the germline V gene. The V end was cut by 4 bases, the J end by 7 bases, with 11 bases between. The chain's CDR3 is CSVVKTSNEQFF. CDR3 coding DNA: TGCAGCGTTGTTAAAACCTCTAATGAGCAGTTCTTC.